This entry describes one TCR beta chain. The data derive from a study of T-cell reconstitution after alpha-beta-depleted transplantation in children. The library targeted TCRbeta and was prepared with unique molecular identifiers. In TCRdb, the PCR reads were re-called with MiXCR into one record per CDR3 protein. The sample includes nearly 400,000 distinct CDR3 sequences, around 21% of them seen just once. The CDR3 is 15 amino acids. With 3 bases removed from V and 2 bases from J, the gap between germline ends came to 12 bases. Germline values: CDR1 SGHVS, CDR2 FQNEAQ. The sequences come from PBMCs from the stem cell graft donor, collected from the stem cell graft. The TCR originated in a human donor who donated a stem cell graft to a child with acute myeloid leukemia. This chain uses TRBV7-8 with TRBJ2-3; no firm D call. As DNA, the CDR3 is TGTGCCAGCAGCTTTTTATTGGCGGTCACAGATACGCAGTATTTT. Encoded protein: CASSFLLAVTDTQYF.